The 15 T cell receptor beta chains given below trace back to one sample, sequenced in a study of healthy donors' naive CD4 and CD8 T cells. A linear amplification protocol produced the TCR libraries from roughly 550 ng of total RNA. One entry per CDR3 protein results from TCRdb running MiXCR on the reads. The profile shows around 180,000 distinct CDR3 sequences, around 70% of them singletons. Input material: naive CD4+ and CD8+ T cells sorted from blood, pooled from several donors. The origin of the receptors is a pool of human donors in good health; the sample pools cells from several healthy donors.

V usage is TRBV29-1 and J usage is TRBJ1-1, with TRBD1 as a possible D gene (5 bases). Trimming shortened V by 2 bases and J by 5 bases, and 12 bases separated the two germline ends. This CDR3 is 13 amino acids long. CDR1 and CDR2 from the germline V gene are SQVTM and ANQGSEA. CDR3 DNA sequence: TGCAGCGTTGAACACGGGGCTGGTACTGAAGCTTTCTTT. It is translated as CSVEHGAGTEAFF.

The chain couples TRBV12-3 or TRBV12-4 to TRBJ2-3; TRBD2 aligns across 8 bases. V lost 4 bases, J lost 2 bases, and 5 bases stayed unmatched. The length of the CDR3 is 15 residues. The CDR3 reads CASSSPGGPTDTQYF. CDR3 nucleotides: TGTGCCAGCAGTTCTCCGGGAGGGCCCACAGATACGCAGTATTTT.

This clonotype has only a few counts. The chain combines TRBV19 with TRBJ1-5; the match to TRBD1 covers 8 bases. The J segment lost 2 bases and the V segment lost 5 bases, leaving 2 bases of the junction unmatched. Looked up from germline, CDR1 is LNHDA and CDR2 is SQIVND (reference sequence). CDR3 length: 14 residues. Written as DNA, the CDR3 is TGTGCCAGTAGTCTGACAGGGGGCAATCAGCCCCAGCATTTT. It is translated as CASSLTGGNQPQHF.

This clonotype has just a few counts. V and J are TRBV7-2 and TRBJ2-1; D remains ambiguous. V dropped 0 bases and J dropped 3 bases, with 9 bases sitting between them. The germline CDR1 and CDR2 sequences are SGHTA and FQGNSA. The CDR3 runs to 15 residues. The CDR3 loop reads CASSLAGIFYNEQFF. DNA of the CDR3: TGTGCCAGCAGCTTAGCTGGGATCTTCTACAATGAGCAGTTCTTC.

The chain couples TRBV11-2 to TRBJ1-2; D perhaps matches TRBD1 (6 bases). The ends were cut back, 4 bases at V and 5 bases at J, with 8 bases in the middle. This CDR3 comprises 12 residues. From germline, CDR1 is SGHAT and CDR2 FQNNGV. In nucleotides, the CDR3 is TGTGCCAGCAGCTCCGGACAGTATGGCTACACCTTC. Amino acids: CASSSGQYGYTF.

The CDR3 DNA reads as TGTGCCAGTAACCCCGGGGGAACGGGAAATGAGCAGTTCTTC. Translation: CASNPGGTGNEQFF. The rearrangement joins TRBV19 to TRBJ2-1, with D maybe TRBD2 (6 bases). CDR1 is LNHDA, CDR2 SQIVND, per germline (reference sequence). This CDR3 is 14 amino acids long. V was shortened by 7 bases and J by 7 bases, with 17 bases between the two germline ends.

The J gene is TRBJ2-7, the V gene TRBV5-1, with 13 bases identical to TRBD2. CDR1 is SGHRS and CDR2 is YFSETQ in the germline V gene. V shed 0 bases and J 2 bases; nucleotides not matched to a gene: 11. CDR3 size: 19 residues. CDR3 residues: CASSLDPWTSGGGPYEQYF. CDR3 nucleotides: TGCGCCAGCAGCTTGGATCCTTGGACTAGCGGGGGCGGACCCTACGAGCAGTACTTC.

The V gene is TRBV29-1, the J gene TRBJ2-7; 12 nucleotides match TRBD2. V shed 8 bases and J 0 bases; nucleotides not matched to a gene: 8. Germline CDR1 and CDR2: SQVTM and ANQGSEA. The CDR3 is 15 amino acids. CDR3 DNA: TGCAGCCTAAAACTAGCGGGAGGTGTCTCCTACGAGCAGTACTTC. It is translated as CSLKLAGGVSYEQYF.

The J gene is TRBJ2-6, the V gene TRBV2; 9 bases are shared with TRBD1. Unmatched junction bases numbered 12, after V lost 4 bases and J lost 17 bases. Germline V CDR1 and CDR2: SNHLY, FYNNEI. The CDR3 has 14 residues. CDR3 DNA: TGTGCCAGCAGTGCCGGGACAGGGCATTGGGGCTTGACTTTC. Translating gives CASSAGTGHWGLTF.

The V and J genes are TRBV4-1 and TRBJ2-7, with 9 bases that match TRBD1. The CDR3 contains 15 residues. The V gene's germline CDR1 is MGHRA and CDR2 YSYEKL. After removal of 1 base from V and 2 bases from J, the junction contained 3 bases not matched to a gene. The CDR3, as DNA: TGCGCCAGCAGCCAAGCCACAGGGGGCCCCTACGAGCAGTACTTC. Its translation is CASSQATGGPYEQYF.

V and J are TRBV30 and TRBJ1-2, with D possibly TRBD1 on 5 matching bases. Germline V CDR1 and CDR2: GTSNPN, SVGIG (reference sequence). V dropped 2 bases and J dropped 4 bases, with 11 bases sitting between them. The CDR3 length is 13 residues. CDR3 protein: CAWSTDGTYGYTF. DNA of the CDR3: TGTGCCTGGAGTACGGACGGGACCTATGGCTACACCTTC.

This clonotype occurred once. The CDR3 region has the DNA TGCAGCCATAGGACACCTGGCAACGAGCAGTACTTC. Amino acids: CSHRTPGNEQYF. The chain carries TRBV29-1 and TRBJ2-7; D may be TRBD1 (5 bases). Germline-derived CDR1 and CDR2 are SQVTM and ANQGSEA. Between the trimmed V and J ends, which lost 8 bases and 5 bases, there was a span of 16 bases. The CDR3 spans 12 residues.

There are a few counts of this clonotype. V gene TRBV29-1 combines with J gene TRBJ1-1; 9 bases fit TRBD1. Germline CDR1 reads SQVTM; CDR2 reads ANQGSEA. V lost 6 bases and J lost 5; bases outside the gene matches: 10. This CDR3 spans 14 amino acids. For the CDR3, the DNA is TGCAGCGTGCATACAGGGGGCAAAGGAACTGAAGCTTTCTTT. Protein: CSVHTGGKGTEAFF.

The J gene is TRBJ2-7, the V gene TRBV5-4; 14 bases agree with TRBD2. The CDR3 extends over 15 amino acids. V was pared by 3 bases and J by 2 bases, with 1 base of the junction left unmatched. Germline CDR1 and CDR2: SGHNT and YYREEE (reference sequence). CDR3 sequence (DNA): TGTGCCAGCAGCTGGGGACTAGCGGGAGCCTACGAGCAGTACTTC. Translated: CASSWGLAGAYEQYF.

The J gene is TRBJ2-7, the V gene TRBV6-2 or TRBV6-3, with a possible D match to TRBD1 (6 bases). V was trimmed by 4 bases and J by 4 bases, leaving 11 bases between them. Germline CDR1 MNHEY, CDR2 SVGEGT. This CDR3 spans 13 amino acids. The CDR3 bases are TGTGCCAGCAGTTTTACCAGGGGATACGAGCAGTACTTC. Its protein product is CASSFTRGYEQYF.